A selection of T cell receptor beta chains follows, all from one sample in a study of T cells in Graves' hyperthyroidism and ophthalmopathy. TCRdb reanalysed the multiplex PCR reads using MiXCR and keeps one entry per CDR3 protein. Of just over 550,000 distinct CDR3 sequences in the sample, about 43% are singletons; the top ten hold about 8.2%. Sequenced sample: peripheral blood or thyroid tissue (not recorded which). These receptor sequences come from a woman in her late teens or twenties with Graves' hyperthyroidism. The CDR3 runs from the conserved cysteine through the conserved F or W. The order of the fields is V gene, clone size, J gene, D gene, CDR3 length, CDR3 protein, CDR3 DNA. A D gene is named only where the DNA matches it firmly. Expanded clones get a size class; other rows say once, few or many, or leave the size out.

v_gene: TRBV2; abundance: NA; j_gene: TRBJ1-2; d_gene: NA; len: 14; CDR3aa: CASSEVGARYGYTF; CDR3nt: TGTGCCAGCAGTGAAGTGGGGGCACGGTATGGCTACACCTTC
v_gene: TRBV2; abundance: NA; j_gene: TRBJ2-5; d_gene: TRBD2; len: 13; CDR3aa: CASSASAGGPQYF; CDR3nt: TGTGCCAGCAGCGCTTCGGCGGGAGGGCCCCAGTACTTC
v_gene: TRBV6-6; abundance: many; j_gene: TRBJ2-7; d_gene: NA; len: 13; CDR3aa: CASSPLGPYEQYF; CDR3nt: TGTGCCAGCAGTCCGCTGGGACCCTACGAGCAGTACTTC
v_gene: TRBV9; abundance: NA; j_gene: TRBJ1-1; d_gene: NA; len: 16; CDR3aa: CASSVLGGKFGTEAFF; CDR3nt: TGTGCCAGCAGCGTATTAGGGGGGAAATTCGGCACTGAAGCTTTCTTT
v_gene: TRBV7-9; abundance: few; j_gene: TRBJ1-2; d_gene: NA; len: 13; CDR3aa: CASSLGGRAGYTF; CDR3nt: TGTGCCAGCAGTTTGGGGGGGCGAGCTGGCTACACCTTC
v_gene: TRBV25-1; abundance: NA; j_gene: TRBJ1-2; d_gene: NA; len: 15; CDR3aa: CASSKRTLDKGGYTF; CDR3nt: TGTGCCAGCAGTAAGAGGACCTTAGACAAGGGTGGCTACACCTTC
v_gene: TRBV11-2; abundance: NA; j_gene: TRBJ1-3; d_gene: NA; len: 19; CDR3aa: CASSLWGTPLLATGNTIYF; CDR3nt: TGTGCCAGCAGCCTATGGGGGACACCCCTACTGGCCACTGGAAACACCATATATTTT
v_gene: TRBV7-2; abundance: NA; j_gene: TRBJ2-7; d_gene: NA; len: 14; CDR3aa: CASNLEASSYEQYF; CDR3nt: TGTGCCAGCAATCTAGAGGCGAGCTCCTACGAGCAGTACTTC
v_gene: TRBV11-1; abundance: few; j_gene: TRBJ1-1; d_gene: NA; len: 13; CDR3aa: CASSRELNTEAFF; CDR3nt: TGTGCCAGCAGCAGAGAATTGAACACTGAAGCTTTCTTT
v_gene: TRBV15; abundance: many; j_gene: TRBJ1-4; d_gene: NA; len: 14; CDR3aa: CATSRDEEGRKLFF; CDR3nt: TGTGCCACCAGCAGAGATGAAGAGGGTCGGAAACTGTTTTTT
v_gene: TRBV5-1; abundance: NA; j_gene: TRBJ1-4; d_gene: TRBD1; len: 18; CDR3aa: CASRRLPGQTTTNEKLFF; CDR3nt: TGCGCCAGCAGACGCCTTCCGGGACAGACAACAACTAATGAAAAACTGTTTTTT
v_gene: TRBV19; abundance: NA; j_gene: TRBJ1-2; d_gene: NA; len: 13; CDR3aa: CASTGTARFGYTF; CDR3nt: TGTGCCAGTACTGGGACGGCACGATTCGGTTACACCTTC
v_gene: TRBV19; abundance: few; j_gene: TRBJ1-5; d_gene: NA; len: 12; CDR3aa: CASSVPRQPQHF; CDR3nt: TGTGCCAGTAGTGTCCCCCGGCAGCCCCAGCATTTT
v_gene: TRBV15; abundance: NA; j_gene: TRBJ1-5; d_gene: NA; len: 14; CDR3aa: CAPAPGGWYQPQHF; CDR3nt: TGTGCCCCTGCTCCGGGTGGTTGGTATCAGCCCCAGCATTTT
v_gene: TRBV2; abundance: NA; j_gene: TRBJ2-1; d_gene: TRBD2; len: 12; CDR3aa: CASRGTSDEQFF; CDR3nt: TGTGCCAGCAGGGGGACTAGCGATGAGCAGTTCTTC
v_gene: TRBV10-3; abundance: few; j_gene: TRBJ1-6; d_gene: NA; len: 13; CDR3aa: CASSTRLDSPLHF; CDR3nt: TGTGCCAGCAGTACGAGGCTGGATTCACCCCTCCACTTT
v_gene: TRBV25-1; abundance: NA; j_gene: TRBJ2-5; d_gene: NA; len: 15; CDR3aa: CASSEYRDRQETQYF; CDR3nt: TGTGCCAGCAGTGAATATCGAGACAGGCAAGAGACCCAGTACTTC
v_gene: TRBV21-1; abundance: NA; j_gene: TRBJ2-7; d_gene: NA; len: 17; CDR3aa: CASSTQPLRDGPYEQYF; CDR3nt: TGTGCCAGCAGCACTCAACCCCTCAGGGACGGCCCCTACGAGCAGTACTTC
v_gene: TRBV7-3; abundance: NA; j_gene: TRBJ2-7; d_gene: NA; len: 15; CDR3aa: CASSFNYRHSYEQYF; CDR3nt: TGTGCCAGCAGCTTCAACTACAGGCACTCCTACGAGCAGTACTTC
v_gene: TRBV10-3; abundance: many; j_gene: TRBJ1-2; d_gene: TRBD1; len: 13; CDR3aa: CASTLRDRGGYTF; CDR3nt: TGTGCCAGCACCTTGAGGGACAGGGGCGGCTACACCTTC
v_gene: TRBV2; abundance: NA; j_gene: TRBJ1-4; d_gene: NA; len: 14; CDR3aa: CASTSGATNEKLFF; CDR3nt: TGTGCCAGCACCTCGGGTGCAACTAATGAAAAACTGTTTTTT
v_gene: TRBV15; abundance: many; j_gene: TRBJ1-6; d_gene: NA; len: 14; CDR3aa: CATKDRGINSPLHF; CDR3nt: TGTGCCACCAAAGACCGGGGGATAAATTCACCCCTCCACTTT
v_gene: TRBV9; abundance: few; j_gene: TRBJ1-4; d_gene: NA; len: 15; CDR3aa: CASRRQAGANEKLFF; CDR3nt: TGTGCCAGCAGACGACAGGCGGGGGCTAATGAAAAACTGTTTTTT
v_gene: TRBV2; abundance: NA; j_gene: TRBJ1-4; d_gene: TRBD1; len: 13; CDR3aa: CASSGQEGEKLFF; CDR3nt: TGTGCCAGCAGCGGACAGGAAGGTGAAAAACTGTTTTTT
v_gene: TRBV9; abundance: NA; j_gene: TRBJ1-1; d_gene: NA; len: 12; CDR3aa: CASSQVSGAAFF; CDR3nt: TGTGCCAGCAGCCAAGTTTCGGGAGCGGCTTTCTTT
v_gene: TRBV7-3; abundance: NA; j_gene: TRBJ2-2; d_gene: NA; len: 16; CDR3aa: CASSHGAGTNTGELFF; CDR3nt: TGCGCCAGCAGCCACGGGGCGGGTACGAACACCGGGGAGCTGTTTTTT
v_gene: TRBV29-1; abundance: NA; j_gene: TRBJ2-3; d_gene: TRBD2; len: 15; CDR3aa: CSVEVGRGSTDTQYF; CDR3nt: TGCAGCGTTGAAGTGGGGCGGGGGAGCACAGATACGCAGTATTTT
v_gene: TRBV12-3/TRBV12-4; abundance: NA; j_gene: TRBJ1-1; d_gene: NA; len: 12; CDR3aa: CASSPGGAEAFF; CDR3nt: TGTGCCAGCAGTCCGGGGGGAGCTGAAGCTTTCTTT
v_gene: TRBV12-3/TRBV12-4; abundance: NA; j_gene: TRBJ2-7; d_gene: TRBD1; len: 14; CDR3aa: CASPGTGSVNEQYF; CDR3nt: TGTGCCAGCCCCGGGACAGGATCGGTTAACGAGCAGTACTTC
v_gene: TRBV7-3; abundance: NA; j_gene: TRBJ1-6; d_gene: NA; len: 14; CDR3aa: CASSFAGDHSPLHF; CDR3nt: TGTGCCAGCAGCTTCGCAGGGGATCATTCACCCCTCCACTTT
v_gene: TRBV7-7; abundance: NA; j_gene: TRBJ2-5; d_gene: NA; len: 17; CDR3aa: CASSLGGTRAAKETQYF; CDR3nt: TGTGCTAGCAGCTTAGGGGGTACGCGGGCGGCCAAAGAGACCCAGTACTTC
v_gene: TRBV25-1; abundance: NA; j_gene: TRBJ1-1; d_gene: NA; len: 13; CDR3aa: CASRGEVGTEAFF; CDR3nt: TGTGCTAGCAGGGGCGAAGTTGGCACTGAAGCTTTCTTT
v_gene: TRBV29-1; abundance: NA; j_gene: TRBJ1-5; d_gene: NA; len: 10; CDR3aa: CSLGNQPQHF; CDR3nt: TGCAGCTTGGGAAATCAGCCCCAGCATTTT
v_gene: TRBV10-3; abundance: few; j_gene: TRBJ1-2; d_gene: NA; len: 14; CDR3aa: CASSYGTARDGYTF; CDR3nt: TGTGCCAGCAGTTACGGGACGGCTCGCGATGGCTACACCTTC
v_gene: TRBV19; abundance: few; j_gene: TRBJ1-1; d_gene: NA; len: 11; CDR3aa: CASSIGAEAFF; CDR3nt: TGTGCCAGTAGTATAGGGGCTGAAGCTTTCTTT
v_gene: TRBV11-3; abundance: few; j_gene: TRBJ2-5; d_gene: TRBD2; len: 14; CDR3aa: CASITSGSMETQYF; CDR3nt: TGTGCCAGCATTACTAGCGGGAGTATGGAGACCCAGTACTTC
v_gene: TRBV12-3/TRBV12-4; abundance: few; j_gene: TRBJ1-2; d_gene: NA; len: 13; CDR3aa: CASITNQGFGYTF; CDR3nt: TGTGCCAGCATTACCAACCAGGGGTTTGGCTACACCTTC
v_gene: TRBV7-8; abundance: few; j_gene: TRBJ2-7; d_gene: NA; len: 15; CDR3aa: CASSPEAWSSYEQYF; CDR3nt: TGTGCCAGCAGCCCCGAAGCTTGGAGCTCCTACGAGCAGTACTTC
v_gene: TRBV29-1; abundance: once; j_gene: TRBJ2-7; d_gene: NA; len: 12; CDR3aa: CSVGSSAWEQYF; CDR3nt: TGCAGCGTTGGTTCCTCCGCCTGGGAGCAGTACTTC
v_gene: TRBV24-1; abundance: NA; j_gene: TRBJ2-5; d_gene: NA; len: 16; CDR3aa: CATNGQGTATQETQYF; CDR3nt: TGTGCCACCAATGGCCAAGGGACTGCAACCCAAGAGACCCAGTACTTC
v_gene: TRBV7-2; abundance: NA; j_gene: TRBJ2-3; d_gene: NA; len: 12; CDR3aa: CASSFLTDTQYF; CDR3nt: TGTGCCAGCAGCTTTCTCACAGATACGCAGTATTTT
v_gene: TRBV7-9; abundance: few; j_gene: TRBJ2-2; d_gene: NA; len: 13; CDR3aa: CAPDAVFAGELFF; CDR3nt: TGTGCCCCGGACGCCGTCTTTGCCGGGGAGCTGTTTTTT
v_gene: TRBV7-3; abundance: many; j_gene: TRBJ1-1; d_gene: NA; len: 12; CDR3aa: CASGLYYTEAFF; CDR3nt: TGTGCCAGCGGACTTTATTACACTGAAGCTTTCTTT
v_gene: TRBV10-3; abundance: few; j_gene: TRBJ2-7; d_gene: TRBD2; len: 13; CDR3aa: CASSYGGRREQYF; CDR3nt: TGTGCCAGCAGTTACGGCGGGAGGAGGGAGCAGTACTTC
v_gene: TRBV12-3/TRBV12-4; abundance: few; j_gene: TRBJ1-3; d_gene: NA; len: 15; CDR3aa: CASSLQGDSGNTIYF; CDR3nt: TGTGCCAGCAGCCTACAAGGGGATAGTGGAAACACCATATATTTT
v_gene: TRBV4-1; abundance: NA; j_gene: TRBJ2-5; d_gene: NA; len: 13; CDR3aa: CASSQREEETQYF; CDR3nt: TGCGCCAGCAGCCAACGAGAAGAAGAGACCCAGTACTTC